Listed below are T cell receptor beta chains from one sample, sequenced in a study of shared clonotypes between healthy human individuals. The table came from immunoSEQ multiplex PCR; TCRdb's copy has only in-frame clones and leaves some out. Of some 1 million clones listed, about 75% are singletons. The sequenced material came from memory CD4+ T cells sorted from blood. These receptor sequences come from a man between 18 and 29 years old in good health. The CDR3 runs from the conserved cysteine through the conserved F or W. D genes are given only for firm matches. Expanded clones are given a class, and other clones once, few, many or no size at all.

>-|-|TRBJ1-2|TRBV5-1
TGCGCCAGCAGCTTGAGTCAAGGATCCTATGGCTACACCTTC
CASSLSQGSYGYTF
>-|-|TRBJ2-7|TRBV11-2
TGTGCCAGCAGCTCAGCAGCAGGGTTCTACGAGCAGTACTTC
CASSSAAGFYEQYF
>-|-|TRBJ2-6|TRBV9
TGTGCCAGCAGCCTACTGTACTCTGGGGCCAACGTCCTGACTTTC
CASSLLYSGANVLTF
>-|-|TRBJ1-1|TRBV7-3
TGTGCCAGCAGCTTGGGGGAGGTCGGCACTGAAGCTTTCTTT
CASSLGEVGTEAFF
>TRBD2|once|TRBJ2-7|TRBV19
TGTGCCAGTAGTATCCTAGCGGGAGTTCGAGAGCAGTACTTC
CASSILAGVREQYF
>-|-|TRBJ2-2|TRBV9
TGTGCCAGCAGCGTAGCTTTCAACACCGGGGAGCTGTTTTTT
CASSVAFNTGELFF
>-|-|TRBJ1-1|TRBV11-2
TGTGCCAGCAGCTCACTTTGGGGGGGAGACACTGAAGCTTTCTTT
CASSSLWGGDTEAFF
>-|-|TRBJ2-2|TRBV7-2
TGTGCCAGCAGCCGTCGGGACGAACCAAGGGGCGGGGAGCTGTTTTTT
CASSRRDEPRGGELFF
>-|-|TRBJ2-3|TRBV19
TGTGCCAGTGGGAGGGGACAAAACCGGGGAGATACGCAGTATTTT
CASGRGQNRGDTQYF
>TRBD1|-|TRBJ1-2|TRBV28
TGTGCCAGCAGTTCCTCAGGGGGGTATGGCTACACCTTC
CASSSSGGYGYTF
>-|-|TRBJ2-3|TRBV4-1
TGCGCCAGCAGCCAAGATAACAGCCGCACTAGGACGCAGTATTTT
CASSQDNSRTRTQYF
>-|-|TRBJ2-3|TRBV5-8
TGTGCCAGCAGCTTGGGACTTAAAAAAGGAGATACGCAGTATTTT
CASSLGLKKGDTQYF
>-|few|TRBJ2-3|TRBV6-1
TGTGCCAGCATAGGACAGCTAGGGGATACGCAGTATTTT
CASIGQLGDTQYF
>-|-|TRBJ2-2|TRBV7-3
TGTGCCAGCAGCTTCGGCGGGGAGCTGTTTTTT
CASSFGGELFF
>-|-|TRBJ2-3|TRBV5-6
TGTGCCAGCAGCTCGGGACTTCAGGGATATACGCAGTATTTT
CASSSGLQGYTQYF
>-|once|TRBJ2-7|TRBV10-3
TGTGCCATCGGGGGCGGGACAGCCGATATCGAGCAGTACTTC
CAIGGGTADIEQYF
>-|-|TRBJ1-2|TRBV19
TGTGCCAGTAGTCCCCGGGACAAACGGGACTACACCTTC
CASSPRDKRDYTF
>TRBD2|-|TRBJ2-3|TRBV5-1
TGCGCCAGCAGCTTAGGACTAGCGGGAGTGGATACGCAGTATTTT
CASSLGLAGVDTQYF
>-|-|TRBJ2-7|TRBV7-8
TGTGCCAGCAGCTTAGTCCCCTCAACCTACGACAGCTACGAGCAGTACTTC
CASSLVPSTYDSYEQYF
>-|once|TRBJ1-4|TRBV11-1
TGTGCCAGCAGCCGTACAGCCCTTACTAATGAAAAACTGTTTTTT
CASSRTALTNEKLFF
>-|-|TRBJ1-2|TRBV10-3
TGTGCCATCAGTGAGGCTAGTCAGGGAGGGGATGGCTACACCTTC
CAISEASQGGDGYTF
>-|many|TRBJ2-5|TRBV7-9
TGTGCCAGCAGCTTTAGTGAGACCCAGTACTTC
CASSFSETQYF
>-|-|TRBJ1-4|TRBV9
TGTGCCAGCAGCGTATTTCAGGGCCGTAATGAAAAACTGTTTTTT
CASSVFQGRNEKLFF
>-|few|TRBJ2-2|TRBV11-2
TGTGCCAGCAGCTTAGTCGGGGAGCTGTTTTTT
CASSLVGELFF
>-|-|TRBJ2-7|TRBV13
TGTGCCAGCAGCCCTCCGCTCTACAAGAGCCAGGGGAACGAGCAGTACTTC
CASSPPLYKSQGNEQYF
>TRBD2|-|TRBJ2-7|TRBV6-1
TGTGCCAGCCTCCCGACTAGCGGGTCGCGCGAGCAGTACTTC
CASLPTSGSREQYF
>TRBD1|-|TRBJ2-3|TRBV7-7
TGTGCTAGCAGCTTCGCAGGGGGCGATACGCAGTATTTT
CASSFAGGDTQYF
>-|-|TRBJ1-5|TRBV7-2
TGTGCCAGCAGCTTAGGGGGTCCAGGGCCCCAGCCCCAGCATTTT
CASSLGGPGPQPQHF
>-|-|TRBJ2-5|TRBV29-1
TGCAGCGCCCTGGAAGGCCAAGAGACCCAGTACTTC
CSALEGQETQYF
>-|-|TRBJ2-2|TRBV18
TGTGCCAGCTCATACGACGAAACCGGGGAGCTGTTTTTT
CASSYDETGELFF
>-|-|TRBJ1-4|TRBV10-3
TGTGCCATCAGTGTAGAGGACGGGAGTGAAAAACTGTTTTTT
CAISVEDGSEKLFF
>-|-|TRBJ2-2|TRBV10-1
TGCGCCAGCAGTGAGTTACTAAGGGACGGGGACACCGGGGAGCTGTTTTTT
CASSELLRDGDTGELFF
>-|once|TRBJ2-2|TRBV19
TGTGCCAGTAGTTGGACTCCTAGCGGAGGGGGGACCGGGGAGCTGTTTTTT
CASSWTPSGGGTGELFF
>-|-|TRBJ2-5|TRBV6-5
TGTGCCAGCAGTTACTCGTATGGCCAAGAGACCCAGTACTTC
CASSYSYGQETQYF
>-|-|TRBJ1-2|TRBV7-8
TGTGCCAGCAGCTTAGACAGGACCTGGGGAGGCTACACCTTC
CASSLDRTWGGYTF
>-|-|TRBJ2-3|TRBV10-3
TGTGCCATCACCGACAGAATCGTCACAGATACGCAGTATTTT
CAITDRIVTDTQYF